Detailed here is one T cell receptor (beta chain). This sample is drawn from a study of blood T cell repertoires in COVID-19. CDR1 SGHAT and CDR2 FQNNGV come from the germline V gene. V shed 2 bases, J shed 1 base, and the junction held 3 bases outside the gene matches. The CDR3 extends over 15 amino acids. Only in-frame clones appear in the TCRdb table, and some are missing; sequencing was by immunoSEQ multiplex PCR. The data contain approximately 82,000 clones, around 94% of them singletons. Input material: peripheral blood. The sequence derives from a woman aged 60-70 years with active COVID-19. J is TRBJ1-1 and V is TRBV11-2, with 8 bases fitting TRBD1. The CDR3 nucleotides are TGTGCCAGCAGCTTAAGGACAGGGAGGAACACTGAAGCTTTCTTT. Translation gives CASSLRTGRNTEAFF.